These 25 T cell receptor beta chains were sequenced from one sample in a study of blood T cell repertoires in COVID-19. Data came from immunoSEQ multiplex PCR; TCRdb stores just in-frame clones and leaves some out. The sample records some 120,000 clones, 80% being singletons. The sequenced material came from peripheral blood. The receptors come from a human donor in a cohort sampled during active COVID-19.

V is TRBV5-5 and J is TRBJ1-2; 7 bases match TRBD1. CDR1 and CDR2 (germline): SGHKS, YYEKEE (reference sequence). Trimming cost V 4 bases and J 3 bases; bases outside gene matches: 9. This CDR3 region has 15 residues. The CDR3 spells CASSQSPQGDYGYTF. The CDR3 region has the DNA TGTGCCAGCAGCCAATCTCCTCAGGGGGACTATGGCTACACCTTC.

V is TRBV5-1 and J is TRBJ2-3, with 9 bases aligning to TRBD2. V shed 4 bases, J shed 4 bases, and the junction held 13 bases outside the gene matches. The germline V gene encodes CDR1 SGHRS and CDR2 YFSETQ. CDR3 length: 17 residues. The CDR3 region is CASSPALAGGPSDTQYF. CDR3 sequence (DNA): TGCGCCAGCAGCCCCGCCCTGGCGGGAGGGCCCTCAGATACGCAGTATTTT.

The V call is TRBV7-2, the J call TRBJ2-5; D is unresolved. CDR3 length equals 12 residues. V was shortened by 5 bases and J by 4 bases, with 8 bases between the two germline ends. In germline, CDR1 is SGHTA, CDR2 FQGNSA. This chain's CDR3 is CASSTSTETQYF. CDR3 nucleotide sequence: TGTGCCAGCAGCACCAGTACAGAGACCCAGTACTTC. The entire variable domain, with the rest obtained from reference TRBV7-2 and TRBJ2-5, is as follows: GAGVSQSPSNKVTEKGKDVELRCDPISGHTALYWYRQSLGQGLEFLIYFQGNSAPDKSGLPSDRFSAERTGGSVSTLTIQRTQQEDSAVYLCASSTSTETQYFGPGTRLLVL.

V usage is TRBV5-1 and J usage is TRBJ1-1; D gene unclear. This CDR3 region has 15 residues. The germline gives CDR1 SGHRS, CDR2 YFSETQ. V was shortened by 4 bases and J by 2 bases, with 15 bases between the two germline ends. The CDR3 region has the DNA TGCGCCAGCAGCATCACGGGAGTTGGAAACACTGAAGCTTTCTTT. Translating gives CASSITGVGNTEAFF.

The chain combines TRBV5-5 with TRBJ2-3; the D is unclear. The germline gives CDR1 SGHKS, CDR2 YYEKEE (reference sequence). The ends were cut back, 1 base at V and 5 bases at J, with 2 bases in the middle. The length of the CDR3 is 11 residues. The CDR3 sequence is CASSLQDTQYF. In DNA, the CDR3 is TGTGCCAGCAGCTTGCAAGATACGCAGTATTTT.

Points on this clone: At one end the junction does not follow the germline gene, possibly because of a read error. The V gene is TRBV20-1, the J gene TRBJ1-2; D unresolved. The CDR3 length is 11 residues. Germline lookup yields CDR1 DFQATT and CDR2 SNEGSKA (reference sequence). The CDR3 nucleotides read TGCAGTGCTAGAGGGCCCCCTTTTTGGCACTTC. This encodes CSARGPPFWHF.

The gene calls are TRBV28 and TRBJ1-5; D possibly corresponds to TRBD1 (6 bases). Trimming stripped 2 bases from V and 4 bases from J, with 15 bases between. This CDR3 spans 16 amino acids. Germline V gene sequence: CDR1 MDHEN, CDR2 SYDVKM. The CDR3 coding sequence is TGTGCCAGCAGTTTAATATTCGGACAGTATAATCAGCCCCAGCATTTT. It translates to CASSLIFGQYNQPQHF. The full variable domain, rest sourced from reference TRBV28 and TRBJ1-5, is DVKVTQSSRYLVKRTGEKVFLECVQDMDHENMFWYRQDPGLGLRLIYFSYDVKMKEKGDIPEGYSVSREKKERFSLILESASTNQTSMYLCASSLIFGQYNQPQHFGDGTRLSIL.

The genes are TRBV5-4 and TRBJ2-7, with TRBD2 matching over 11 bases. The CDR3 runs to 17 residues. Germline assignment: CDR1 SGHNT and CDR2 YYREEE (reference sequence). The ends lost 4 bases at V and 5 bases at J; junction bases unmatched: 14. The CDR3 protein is CASSPFPSGRFRHEQYF. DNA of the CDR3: TGTGCCAGCAGCCCCTTCCCTAGCGGGAGGTTCAGACACGAGCAGTACTTC.

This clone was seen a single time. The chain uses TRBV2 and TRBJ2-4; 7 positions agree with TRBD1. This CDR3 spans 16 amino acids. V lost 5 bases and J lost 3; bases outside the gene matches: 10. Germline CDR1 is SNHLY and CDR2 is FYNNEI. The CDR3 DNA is TGTGCCAGCAGTTCCAAGGGGGCCTGGGGCAAAAACATTCAGTACTTC. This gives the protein CASSSKGAWGKNIQYF.

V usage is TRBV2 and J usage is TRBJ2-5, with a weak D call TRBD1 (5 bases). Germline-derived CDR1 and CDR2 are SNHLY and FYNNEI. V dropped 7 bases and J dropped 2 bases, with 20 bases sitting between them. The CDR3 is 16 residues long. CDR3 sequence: CASKTIATVTQETQYF. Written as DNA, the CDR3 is TGTGCCAGCAAGACAATTGCGACAGTGACACAAGAGACCCAGTACTTC.

DNA for the CDR3: TGTGCCAGCAGCCTCGGGACAGGGAAAGAAAAACTGTTTTTT. Residues: CASSLGTGKEKLFF. The chain links TRBV7-9 to TRBJ1-4; 9 bases are shared with TRBD1. With 5 bases clipped from V and 8 bases from J, the junction kept 6 bases outside the gene matches. This CDR3 is built from 14 residues. Per germline, CDR1 SEHNR and CDR2 FQNEAQ (reference sequence). Drawing the rest from reference TRBV7-9 and TRBJ1-4, the complete variable domain is DTGVSQNPRHKITKRGQNVTFRCDPISEHNRLYWYRQTLGQGPEFLTYFQNEAQLEKSRLLSDRFSAERPKGSFSTLEIQRTEQGDSAMYLCASSLGTGKEKLFFGSGTQLSVL.

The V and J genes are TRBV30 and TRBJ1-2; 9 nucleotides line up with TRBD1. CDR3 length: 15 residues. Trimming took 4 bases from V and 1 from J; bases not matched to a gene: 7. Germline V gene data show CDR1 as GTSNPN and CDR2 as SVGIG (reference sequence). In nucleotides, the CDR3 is TGTGCCTGGAAAAGCGGGACAGGGCTTAACTATGGCTACACCTTC. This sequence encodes CAWKSGTGLNYGYTF.

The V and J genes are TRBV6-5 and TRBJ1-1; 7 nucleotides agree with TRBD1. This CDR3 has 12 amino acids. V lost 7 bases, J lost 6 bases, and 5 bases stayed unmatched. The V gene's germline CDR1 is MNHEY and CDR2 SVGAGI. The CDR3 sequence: CASTRQGPEAFF. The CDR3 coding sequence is TGTGCCAGCACCCGACAGGGCCCTGAAGCTTTCTTT.

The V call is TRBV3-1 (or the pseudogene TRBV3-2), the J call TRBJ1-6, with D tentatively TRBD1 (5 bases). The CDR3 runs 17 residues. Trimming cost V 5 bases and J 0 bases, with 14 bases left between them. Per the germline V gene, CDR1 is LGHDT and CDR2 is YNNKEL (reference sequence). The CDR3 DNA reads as TGTGCCAGCAGCGATGGGGACTCCAGCTCCTATAATTCACCCCTCCACTTT. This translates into CASSDGDSSSYNSPLHF.

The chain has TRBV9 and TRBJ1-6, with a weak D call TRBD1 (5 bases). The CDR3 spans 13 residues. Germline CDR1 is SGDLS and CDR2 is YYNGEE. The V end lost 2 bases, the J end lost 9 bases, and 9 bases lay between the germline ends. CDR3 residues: CASSVGTFSPLHF. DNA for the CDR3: TGTGCCAGCAGCGTCGGGACTTTTTCACCCCTCCACTTT.

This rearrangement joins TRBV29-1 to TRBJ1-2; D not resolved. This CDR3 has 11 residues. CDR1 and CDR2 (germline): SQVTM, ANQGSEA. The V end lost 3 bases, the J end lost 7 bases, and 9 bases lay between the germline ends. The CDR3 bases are TGCAGCGTTGAGGTGGGCTCTGGCTACACCTTC. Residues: CSVEVGSGYTF.

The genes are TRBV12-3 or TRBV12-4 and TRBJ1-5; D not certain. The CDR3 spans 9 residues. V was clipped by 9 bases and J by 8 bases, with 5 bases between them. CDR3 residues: CASGEPQHF. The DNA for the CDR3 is TGTGCCAGTGGAGAGCCCCAGCATTTT.

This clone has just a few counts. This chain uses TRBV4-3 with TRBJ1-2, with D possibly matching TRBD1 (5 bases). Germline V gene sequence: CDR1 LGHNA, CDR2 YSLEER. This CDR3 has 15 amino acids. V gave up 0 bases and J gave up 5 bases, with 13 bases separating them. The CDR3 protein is CASSQDWGDGYGYTF. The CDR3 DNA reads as TGCGCCAGCAGCCAAGATTGGGGGGATGGGTATGGCTACACCTTC.

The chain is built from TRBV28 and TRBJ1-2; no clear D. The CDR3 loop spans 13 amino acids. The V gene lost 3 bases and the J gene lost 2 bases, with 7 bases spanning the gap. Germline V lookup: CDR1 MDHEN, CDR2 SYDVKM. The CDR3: CASSFSGNYGYTF. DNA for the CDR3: TGTGCCAGCAGTTTTTCGGGGAACTATGGCTACACCTTC.

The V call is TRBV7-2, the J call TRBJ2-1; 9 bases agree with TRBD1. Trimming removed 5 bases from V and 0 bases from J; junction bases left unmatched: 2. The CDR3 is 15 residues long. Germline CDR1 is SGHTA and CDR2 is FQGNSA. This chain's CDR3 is CASSPTGGSYNEQFF. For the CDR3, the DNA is TGTGCCAGCAGCCCGACAGGGGGCTCCTACAATGAGCAGTTCTTC.

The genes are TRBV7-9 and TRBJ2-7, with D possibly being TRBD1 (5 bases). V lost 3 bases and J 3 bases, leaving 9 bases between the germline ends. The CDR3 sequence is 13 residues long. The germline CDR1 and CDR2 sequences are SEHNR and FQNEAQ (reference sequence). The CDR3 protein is CASSLKQVYEQYF. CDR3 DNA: TGTGCCAGCAGCTTGAAACAGGTCTACGAGCAGTACTTC.

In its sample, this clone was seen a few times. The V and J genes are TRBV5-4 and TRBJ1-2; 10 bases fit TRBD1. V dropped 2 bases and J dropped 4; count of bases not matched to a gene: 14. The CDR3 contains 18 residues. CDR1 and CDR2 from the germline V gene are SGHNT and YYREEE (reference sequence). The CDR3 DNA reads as TGTGCCAGCAGCTTCAAAACGACAGGGGGCTCCTCGTCCTATGGCTACACCTTC. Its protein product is CASSFKTTGGSSSYGYTF.

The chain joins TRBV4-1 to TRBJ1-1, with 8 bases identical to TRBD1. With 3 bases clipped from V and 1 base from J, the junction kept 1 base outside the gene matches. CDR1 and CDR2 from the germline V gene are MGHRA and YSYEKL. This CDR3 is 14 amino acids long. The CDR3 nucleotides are TGCGCCAGCAGCCATACAGGGGGGAACACTGAAGCTTTCTTT. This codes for CASSHTGGNTEAFF.

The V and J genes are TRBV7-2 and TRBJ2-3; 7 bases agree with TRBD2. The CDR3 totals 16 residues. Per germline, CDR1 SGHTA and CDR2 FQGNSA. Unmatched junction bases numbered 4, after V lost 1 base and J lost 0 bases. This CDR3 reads CASSLGGSTSTDTQYF. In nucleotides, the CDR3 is TGTGCCAGCAGCTTAGGCGGGAGCACTAGCACAGATACGCAGTATTTT. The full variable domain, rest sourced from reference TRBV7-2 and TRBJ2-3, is GAGVSQSPSNKVTEKGKDVELRCDPISGHTALYWYRQSLGQGLEFLIYFQGNSAPDKSGLPSDRFSAERTGGSVSTLTIQRTQQEDSAVYLCASSLGGSTSTDTQYFGPGTRLTVL.

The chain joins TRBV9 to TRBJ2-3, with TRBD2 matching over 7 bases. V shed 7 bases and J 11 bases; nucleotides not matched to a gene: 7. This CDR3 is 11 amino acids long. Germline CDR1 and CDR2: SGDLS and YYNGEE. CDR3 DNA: TGTGCCAGCGGGAGGGCCACTAAGCAGTATTTT. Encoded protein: CASGRATKQYF.